This TCR beta chain originates from a study of cytomegalovirus exposure and HLA in healthy donors. Study-level information: The approximately 110 validation repertoires used a platform that matched the one used for the roughly 650 first-cohort repertoires, as a later analysis reported. Study-level results: Later, an analysis found that TCR clusters from the first cohort tended to co-occur in the approximately 130 validation repertoires. In vitro assays verified that a few CMV-associated chains recognized CMV antigens specifically. There were over 150 TCR beta chains listed as cytomegalovirus-associated.

CDR1 ENHRY and CDR2 SYGVKD come from the germline V gene. This CDR3 is 15 amino acids long. J was trimmed by 8 bases and V by 2 bases; bases with no gene match: 8. Turning to this clone: Its antigen is unidentified.

Some clones are missing from TCRdb's copy, which holds only in-frame ones; the method was immunoSEQ multiplex PCR. The sample has under 250,000 clones, around 86% seen once. The genes are TRBV10-3 and TRBJ1-2; 10 bases line up with TRBD1. This receptor was taken from a woman aged 18 to 35 in good health and CMV-seropositive. The sample was PBMCs. CDR3 in DNA: TGTGCCATCAGTGAGGACGGACAGGGGGATGGAGGCTACACCTTC. Its protein product is CAISEDGQGDGGYTF.